The rows below give T cell receptor beta chains drawn from one sample of a study of cytomegalovirus exposure and HLA in healthy donors. Profiled with immunoSEQ multiplex PCR; TCRdb holds only in-frame clones, not every one. The table includes approximately 150,000 clones, under 85% detected once. Input material: PBMCs. The source of these receptors is a human donor in good health. CDR3s include the opening cysteine and the closing phenylalanine or tryptophan. A D gene is named only where the DNA matches it firmly.

CAWSFPTILGLNYGYTF	TRBV30	TRBJ1-2	-
CALSGGSYEQYF	TRBV6-1	TRBJ2-7	-
CASSFQGGGTDTQYF	TRBV7-9	TRBJ2-3	-
CATSSAGTGAYEQYF	TRBV15	TRBJ2-7	TRBD1
CASSQVGRGDQPQHF	TRBV4-2	TRBJ1-5	-
CASSTGQGVDIQYF	TRBV5-6	TRBJ2-4	TRBD1
CASSLQGVSNQPQHF	TRBV2	TRBJ1-5	TRBD1
CASRSTDRGPDRF	TRBV6-5	TRBJ2-7	TRBD1
CASSFSQGPVNEKLFF	TRBV28	TRBJ1-4	TRBD1
CASSQGRFIQPSPLHF	TRBV4-3	TRBJ1-6	-
CASSVVERSTDTQYF	TRBV9	TRBJ2-3	-
CASSLGDYRGVYNEQFF	TRBV11-3	TRBJ2-1	TRBD1
CASSFPRGRGNIQYF	TRBV6-6	TRBJ2-4	-
CASSLAPGSGSPLHF	TRBV5-4	TRBJ1-6	-
CSSSPTGEVGGYTF	TRBV7-9	TRBJ1-2	-
CAWSDTLTGELFF	TRBV30	TRBJ2-2	-
CASTPRTGGRTDTQYF	TRBV5-1	TRBJ2-3	TRBD1